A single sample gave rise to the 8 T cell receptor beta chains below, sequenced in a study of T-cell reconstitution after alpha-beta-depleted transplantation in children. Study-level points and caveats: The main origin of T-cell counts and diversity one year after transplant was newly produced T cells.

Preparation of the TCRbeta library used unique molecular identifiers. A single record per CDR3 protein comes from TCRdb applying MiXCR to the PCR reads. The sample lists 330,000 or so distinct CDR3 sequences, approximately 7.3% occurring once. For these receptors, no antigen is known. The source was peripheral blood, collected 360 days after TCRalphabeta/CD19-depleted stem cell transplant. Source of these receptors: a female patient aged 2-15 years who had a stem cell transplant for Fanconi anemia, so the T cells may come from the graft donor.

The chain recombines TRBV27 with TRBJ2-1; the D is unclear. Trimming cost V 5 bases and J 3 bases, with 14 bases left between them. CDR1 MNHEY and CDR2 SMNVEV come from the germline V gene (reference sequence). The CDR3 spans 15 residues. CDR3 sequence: CASSLRALYYNEQFF. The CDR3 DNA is TGTGCCAGCAGTCTTCGGGCTCTGTACTACAATGAGCAGTTCTTC.

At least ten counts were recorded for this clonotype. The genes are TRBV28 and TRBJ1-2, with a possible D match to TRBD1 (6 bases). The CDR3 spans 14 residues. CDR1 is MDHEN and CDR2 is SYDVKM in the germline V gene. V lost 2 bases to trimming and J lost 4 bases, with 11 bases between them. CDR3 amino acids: CASSLRGQPYGYTF. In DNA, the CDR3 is TGTGCCAGCAGTTTACGAGGACAGCCCTATGGCTACACCTTC.

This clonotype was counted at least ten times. The chain's CDR3 is CASRFGPGQLITYEQYF. CDR3 bases: TGCGCCAGCCGATTTGGACCGGGACAGCTTATAACCTACGAGCAGTACTTC. This chain links TRBV5-1 with TRBJ2-7; 7 bases align to TRBD1. The CDR3 has 17 residues. After removal of 7 bases from V and 2 bases from J, the junction contained 18 bases not matched to a gene. Germline CDR1 is SGHRS and CDR2 is YFSETQ. Complete variable domain (other parts from reference TRBV5-1 and TRBJ2-7): KAGVTQTPRYLIKTRGQQVTLSCSPISGHRSVSWYQQTPGQGLQFLFEYFSETQRNKGNFPGRFSGRQFSNSRSEMNVSTLELGDSALYLCASRFGPGQLITYEQYFGPGTRLTVT.

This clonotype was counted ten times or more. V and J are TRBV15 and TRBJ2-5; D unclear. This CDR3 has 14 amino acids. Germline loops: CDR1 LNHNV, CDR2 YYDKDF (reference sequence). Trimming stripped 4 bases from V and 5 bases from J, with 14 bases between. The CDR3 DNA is TGTGCCACCAGCACACACGAAACCAGGGAGACCCAGTACTTC. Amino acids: CATSTHETRETQYF. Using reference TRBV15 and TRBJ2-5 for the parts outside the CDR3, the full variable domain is DAMVIQNPRYQVTQFGKPVTLSCSQTLNHNVMYWYQQKSSQAPKLLFHYYDKDFNNEADTPDNFQSRRPNTSFCFLDIRSPGLGDTAMYLCATSTHETRETQYFGPGTRLLVL.

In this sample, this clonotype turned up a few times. The CDR3 protein is CASSPSGLAGVETQYF. The CDR3 DNA follows: TGTGCCAGCAGCCCCAGCGGGCTAGCGGGGGTGGAGACCCAGTACTTC. The chain combines TRBV7-3 with TRBJ2-5; 10 nucleotides line up with TRBD2. V lost 5 bases to trimming and J lost 5 bases; unmatched junction nucleotides: 11. Germline V gives CDR1 SGHTA, CDR2 FQGTGA. The length of the CDR3 is 16 residues.

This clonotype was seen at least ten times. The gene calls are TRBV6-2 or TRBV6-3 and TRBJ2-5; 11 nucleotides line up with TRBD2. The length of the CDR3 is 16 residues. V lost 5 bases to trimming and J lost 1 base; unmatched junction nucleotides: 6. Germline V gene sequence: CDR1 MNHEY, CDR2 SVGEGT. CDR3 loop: CASSKPGLAAQETQYF. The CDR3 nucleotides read TGTGCCAGCAGTAAACCGGGACTAGCGGCCCAAGAGACCCAGTACTTC.

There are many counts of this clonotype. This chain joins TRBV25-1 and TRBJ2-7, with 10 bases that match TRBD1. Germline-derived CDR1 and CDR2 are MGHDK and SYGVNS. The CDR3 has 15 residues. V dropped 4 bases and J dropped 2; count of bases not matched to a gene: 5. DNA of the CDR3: TGTGCCAGCAGTGGCCGGGACAGGGGCCCCTACGAGCAGTACTTC. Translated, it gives CASSGRDRGPYEQYF.

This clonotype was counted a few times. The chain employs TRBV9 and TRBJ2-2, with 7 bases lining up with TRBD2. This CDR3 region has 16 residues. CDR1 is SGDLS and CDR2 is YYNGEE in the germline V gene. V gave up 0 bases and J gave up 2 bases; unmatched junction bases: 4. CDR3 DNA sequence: TGTGCCAGCAGCGTAGGGCTAGCGGTAAACACCGGGGAGCTGTTTTTT. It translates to CASSVGLAVNTGELFF.